These T cell receptor beta chains were read from a single sample in a study of Tregs in tolerant kidney transplant recipients. Their specific antigens are unknown. TCRdb's table, derived via immunoSEQ multiplex PCR, lists solely in-frame clones and lacks some. This sample has about 5,600 clones, with 90% found just once. The sample in question was Tregs from blood cultured with allogeneic cells, obtained before the transplant. These receptors came from a human patient who received a combined kidney and bone marrow transplant. Both conserved end residues are trimmed from each CDR3. Fields, in order: clone size, CDR3 length, J gene, V gene, CDR3 protein. Size values are once, few and many counts, or a class for expanded clones, and some rows have none.

size: .; length: 11; J: TRBJ1-1; V: TRBV11-3; CDR3: ASSLGSYTEAF
size: .; length: 12; J: TRBJ2-1; V: TRBV25-1; CDR3: ASNTGVRYNEQF
size: once; length: 14; J: TRBJ2-6; V: TRBV5-1; CDR3: ASSFPYSSGANVLT
size: .; length: 17; J: TRBJ2-1; V: TRBV4-1; CDR3: ASSGEVQRELISYNEQF
size: .; length: 13; J: TRBJ2-7; V: TRBV19; CDR3: ASSTRRSGGAEQY
size: .; length: 12; J: TRBJ1-5; V: TRBV10-3; CDR3: AISEGYNNQPQH
size: .; length: 12; J: TRBJ1-2; V: TRBV5-1; CDR3: ASSLIGQGSGYT
size: .; length: 10; J: TRBJ1-1; V: TRBV29-1; CDR3: SARTGGTEAF
size: .; length: 14; J: TRBJ2-5; V: TRBV9; CDR3: ASSVGVVAEGETQY
size: .; length: 17; J: TRBJ2-2; V: TRBV28; CDR3: ASSRPEGLAGGPPGELF
size: .; length: 14; J: TRBJ2-7; V: TRBV7-8; CDR3: ASSPYGGTVSYEQY
size: .; length: 9; J: TRBJ2-1; V: TRBV2; CDR3: ASSAGGEQF
size: few; length: 14; J: TRBJ1-1; V: TRBV18; CDR3: ASSPPNRGVNTEAF
size: .; length: 11; J: TRBJ1-1; V: TRBV6-1; CDR3: ASTGAGSTEAF
size: .; length: 11; J: TRBJ1-3; V: TRBV19; CDR3: ASTVAPGNTIY
size: .; length: 14; J: TRBJ2-7; V: TRBV5-5; CDR3: ASSLIFARGRDEQY
size: .; length: 14; J: TRBJ2-5; V: TRBV7-8; CDR3: ASSPGQSFSKETQY
size: .; length: 13; J: TRBJ1-6; V: TRBV18; CDR3: ASSPEKGFGSPLH
size: once; length: 11; J: TRBJ2-7; V: TRBV7-2; CDR3: ASSLTEGYEQY
size: .; length: 12; J: TRBJ2-1; V: TRBV10-3; CDR3: AIRTDTNYNEQF
size: .; length: 16; J: TRBJ2-5; V: TRBV5-1; CDR3: ASSGGLLGQGAQETQY
size: few; length: 11; J: TRBJ1-2; V: TRBV12-5; CDR3: ASGRDRVYGYT
size: .; length: 14; J: TRBJ2-1; V: TRBV6-5; CDR3: ASSYSLRTFTHEQF
size: .; length: 13; J: TRBJ1-1; V: TRBV27; CDR3: ASSFSTLLNTEAF
size: once; length: 13; J: TRBJ1-4; V: TRBV7-9; CDR3: ASSPRTGANEKLF
size: .; length: 13; J: TRBJ1-5; V: TRBV5-1; CDR3: ASSPGAGVAQPQH
size: .; length: 17; J: TRBJ2-7; V: TRBV9; CDR3: ASSPGKGGQGAVLYEQY
size: .; length: 12; J: TRBJ1-5; V: TRBV28; CDR3: ASSRTVRNQPQH
size: once; length: 13; J: TRBJ2-3; V: TRBV6-5; CDR3: ASRTLAGAPDTQY
size: .; length: 14; J: TRBJ2-1; V: TRBV5-1; CDR3: ASSWSAGPSYNEQF
size: .; length: 13; J: TRBJ1-1; V: TRBV7-2; CDR3: ASSPRSPGGTEAF
size: .; length: 15; J: TRBJ2-1; V: TRBV29-1; CDR3: SAQGSGGGAGYNEQF
size: .; length: 15; J: TRBJ1-1; V: TRBV2; CDR3: ASSESGTARRGTEAF
size: .; length: 13; J: TRBJ1-1; V: TRBV5-1; CDR3: ASSSTTGLAREAF
size: few; length: 9; J: TRBJ2-7; V: TRBV30; CDR3: AWSRVFEQY
size: .; length: 13; J: TRBJ2-1; V: TRBV6-5; CDR3: ASSYGGAGYNEQF
size: .; length: 11; J: TRBJ1-4; V: TRBV4-1; CDR3: ASSWQGNEKLF
size: .; length: 14; J: TRBJ2-3; V: TRBV19; CDR3: ASSPLAREGEDTQY
size: .; length: 13; J: TRBJ2-5; V: TRBV7-2; CDR3: ASSLALGGAETQY
size: .; length: 16; J: TRBJ2-3; V: TRBV28; CDR3: ASSSLGAGALPPDTQY
size: .; length: 9; J: TRBJ1-2; V: TRBV29-1; CDR3: STEGGHGYT
size: .; length: 11; J: TRBJ1-1; V: TRBV19; CDR3: ASSIYAAGEAF
size: .; length: 14; J: TRBJ2-7; V: TRBV4-1; CDR3: ASSPEAGGLMGEQY
size: .; length: 13; J: TRBJ1-3; V: TRBV5-1; CDR3: ASSSQGASGNTIY
size: .; length: 14; J: TRBJ1-4; V: TRBV5-1; CDR3: ASSLNLQGAVEKLF
size: once; length: 14; J: TRBJ2-7; V: TRBV11-2; CDR3: ASSLRVTESSYEQY